The clone carrying this T cell receptor beta chain showed up many times. This sample's TCRbeta library carried unique molecular identifier barcodes. TCRdb reprocessed the PCR reads via MiXCR and lists one record per CDR3 protein. Of around 250,000 distinct CDR3 sequences detected, 9.5% to 10% appear once; the ten largest clones hold 10%. This sample is part of a study of T-cell reconstitution after alpha-beta-depleted transplantation in children. The CDR3 is 15 amino acids. CDR1 and CDR2 (germline): SGHRS, YFSETQ. V was cut by 1 base and J by 5 bases, with 15 bases left in between. The specimen comprised PBMCs from the stem cell graft donor, sampled from the stem cell graft. The TCR comes from a human donor who donated a stem cell graft to a child with SCID. The genes are TRBV5-1 and TRBJ1-1, with D hard to call. DNA for the CDR3: TGCGCCAGCAGCTTGACTGAGGGCGCGGGTACTGAAGCTTTCTTT. Amino acids: CASSLTEGAGTEAFF.